The rows below give T cell receptor beta chains drawn from one sample of a study of cytotoxic CD8 clonotypes in ibrutinib-treated CLL. Repertoires were generated with immunoSEQ multiplex PCR, while TCRdb's copy carries only in-frame clones and drops some. Among tens of thousands of clones, roughly 65% were seen once, and the ten largest hold around 26%. The specimen comprised PBMCs, sampled after 24 months of ibrutinib treatment. The receptors come from a human donor with chronic lymphocytic leukemia. Both conserved end residues are part of each CDR3. Each record gives: V gene, clone size, J gene, D gene, CDR3 protein, CDR3 DNA. The D gene is left open where the match is weak. Size is stated for part of the rows, as once, few or many counts, or as a class when the clone is expanded.

TRBV19	few	TRBJ1-2	NA	CASSMEKYYGYTF	TGTGCCAGTAGTATGGAAAAATACTATGGCTACACCTTC
TRBV5-1	NA	TRBJ2-7	TRBD1	CASSLPWTGSYEQYF	TGCGCCAGCAGCCTGCCTTGGACAGGATCCTACGAGCAGTACTTC
TRBV2	few	TRBJ1-1	NA	CASKNTEAFF	TGTGCCAGCAAGAACACTGAAGCTTTCTTT
TRBV15	NA	TRBJ2-3	NA	CATRRGTRSTDTQYF	TGTGCCACCAGGCGAGGGACCAGGAGCACAGATACGCAGTATTTT
TRBV4-1	NA	TRBJ1-1	NA	CASSPLTGPTEAFF	TGCGCCAGCAGCCCTCTCACAGGGCCAACTGAAGCTTTCTTT
TRBV27	NA	TRBJ2-7	NA	CASSSGQFNEQYF	TGTGCCAGCAGTTCCGGACAGTTCAACGAGCAGTACTTC
TRBV27	few	TRBJ1-2	NA	CASSLGPGNGYTF	TGTGCCAGCAGTTTAGGGCCGGGAAATGGCTACACCTTC
TRBV29-1	NA	TRBJ2-5	NA	CSVRRGSQETQYF	TGCAGCGTCCGTCGGGGGTCCCAAGAGACCCAGTACTTC
TRBV10-3	NA	TRBJ2-7	TRBD2	CAITRGLAGVPMYYEQYF	TGTGCCATCACTAGGGGACTAGCGGGGGTCCCCATGTACTACGAGCAGTACTTC
TRBV4-2	few	TRBJ2-7	NA	CASSQGLDRGGDSYEQYF	TGTGCCAGCAGCCAAGGGTTAGATAGGGGGGGCGACTCCTACGAGCAGTACTTC
TRBV9	NA	TRBJ1-1	NA	CASSVVVPSGTEAFF	TGTGCCAGCAGCGTAGTTGTGCCCAGCGGCACTGAAGCTTTCTTT
TRBV7-9	few	TRBJ1-1	NA	CASSPTQRNTEAFF	TGTGCCAGCAGCCCGACCCAGAGGAACACTGAAGCTTTCTTT
TRBV10-3	NA	TRBJ1-2	NA	CAIRDSGVGGLGYTF	TGTGCCATCAGAGACTCAGGGGTAGGGGGTCTTGGCTACACCTTC
TRBV11-2	NA	TRBJ1-6	TRBD1	CASSLAGQGGSPLHF	TGTGCCAGCAGCTTAGCGGGACAGGGCGGTTCACCCCTCCACTTT